These 32 T cell receptor beta chains share one sample of origin, sequenced in a study of metastatic and nonmetastatic thyroid tumors. TCRdb re-processed the PCR reads through MiXCR. The sample shows 12,000 or so clones, roughly 30% of them seen only once. Ahead of thyroid surgery, no patient had received treatment of any kind. Sequenced material: tumor tissue. The receptors stem from a female donor with papillary thyroid cancer or a benign thyroid nodule (not recorded which). Some clones in this sample may be carry-over from other donors' samples.

Only a few counts were recorded for this clone. The gene calls are TRBV20-1 and TRBJ2-7; 9 bases are shared with TRBD1. The CDR3 runs 17 residues. Per the germline V gene, CDR1 is DFQATT and CDR2 is SNEGSKA (reference sequence). With 5 bases clipped from V and 0 bases from J, the junction kept 14 bases outside the gene matches. The CDR3 reads CSAVFQGTGIFSYEQYF. The DNA of the CDR3 is TGCAGTGCTGTCTTTCAGGGGACAGGGATTTTCTCCTACGAGCAGTACTTC.

For this clone: Germline and junction disagree at one end, which may indicate a read error. The chain couples TRBV7-9 to TRBJ2-7; D is perhaps TRBD2 (6 bases). This CDR3 region has 14 residues. Germline loops: CDR1 SEHNR, CDR2 FQNEAQ (reference sequence). CDR3 residues: CASSLAGAGYDQYF. CDR3 nucleotides: TGTGCCAGCAGCCTAGCCGGAGCGGGTTACGATCAGTACTTC.

Notes on this clone: One end of the junction varies from germline; a read error may be responsible. The rearrangement links TRBV20-1 to TRBJ1-5; the D is unclear. This CDR3 region has 13 residues. The germline CDR1 and CDR2 sequences are DFQATT and SNEGSKA (reference sequence). CDR3 in DNA: TGCAGTTCTAGAGTGGACCCGGCCCAGCCCCAGCATTTT. Translation: CSSRVDPAQPQHF.

J is TRBJ1-1 and V is TRBV7-2, with D possibly matching TRBD1 (6 bases). The CDR3 sequence is 13 residues long. V was clipped by 4 bases and J by 1 base, with 7 bases between them. Per germline, CDR1 SGHTA and CDR2 FQGNSA. The CDR3 sequence: CASSWDKNTEAFF. The CDR3 DNA is TGTGCCAGCAGCTGGGACAAGAACACTGAAGCTTTCTTT.

This clone was recorded at least ten times. The chain carries TRBV18 and TRBJ2-7; 9 nucleotides line up with TRBD1. Germline CDR1 reads KGHSH; CDR2 reads LQKENI. This CDR3 spans 14 amino acids. With V trimmed by 1 base and J by 4 bases, 2 bases remained unmatched. This CDR3 reads CASSPRQGVYEQYF. The CDR3 DNA reads TGTGCCAGCTCACCACGACAGGGGGTATACGAGCAGTACTTC.

The chain is built from TRBV11-2 and TRBJ1-1; D unclear. The CDR3 spans 14 residues. Per the germline V gene, CDR1 is SGHAT and CDR2 is FQNNGV. The V end was cut by 3 bases, the J end by 5 bases, with 13 bases between. CDR3 in DNA: TGTGCCAGCAGCTTCTCGGTTCGGGGTACTGAAGCTTTCTTT. It codes for CASSFSVRGTEAFF.

This clone was picked up one time. V gene TRBV7-9 combines with J gene TRBJ1-2; TRBD1 is a possible D gene (5 bases). Between the trimmed V and J ends, which lost 7 bases and 7 bases, there was a span of 19 bases. The CDR3 totals 14 residues. Germline V gives CDR1 SEHNR, CDR2 FQNEAQ (reference sequence). In DNA, the CDR3 is TGTGCCAGCATTATAAGCGGGACGGCACGTGGCTACACCTTC. This translates into CASIISGTARGYTF.

This clone is classed as medium-sized. The V gene is TRBV7-9, the J gene TRBJ1-3, with TRBD1 identical over 7 bases. CDR1 SEHNR and CDR2 FQNEAQ come from the germline V gene (reference sequence). Unmatched junction bases numbered 13, after V lost 2 bases and J lost 0 bases. The CDR3 is 19 residues long. CDR3 bases: TGTGCCAGCAGCTTACCCCCTGGAGCCGGGACAGACTCTGGAAACACCATATATTTT. It is translated as CASSLPPGAGTDSGNTIYF.

V is TRBV12-3 or TRBV12-4 and J is TRBJ2-5; D is uncertain. The CDR3 runs to 13 residues. V shed 6 bases and J shed 2 bases, with 10 bases lying between them. The CDR3 DNA is TGTGCCAGCAGCAGAAGGGAACAAGAGACCCAGTACTTC. As protein: CASSRREQETQYF.

The chain is built from TRBV27 and TRBJ2-2; D gene unclear. The CDR3 has 15 amino acids. The germline CDR1 and CDR2 sequences are MNHEY and SMNVEV (reference sequence). V dropped 3 bases and J dropped 0 bases, with 8 bases sitting between them. The CDR3 sequence: CASSFRRPNTGELFF. Written as DNA, the CDR3 is TGTGCCAGCAGTTTCAGGCGGCCGAACACCGGGGAGCTGTTTTTT.

Ten or more counts support this clone. A much larger clone lies a single base off, so this may be a read error. V and J are TRBV12-3 or TRBV12-4 and TRBJ2-3; weak D call: TRBD1 (6 bases). The V gene lost 11 bases and the J gene lost 5 bases, with 23 bases spanning the gap. This CDR3 has 15 amino acids. As DNA, the CDR3 is TGTGCCTCGGGTGTCCGGGACATGTTTATAGATACGCAGTATTTT. Translating it yields CASGVRDMFIDTQYF.

The chain recombines TRBV12-3 or TRBV12-4 with TRBJ1-5, with D possibly TRBD1 on 5 matching bases. Trimming removed 6 bases from V and 7 bases from J, with 19 bases in between. The CDR3 loop spans 15 amino acids. CDR3 loop: CASSPPRGGGQPQHF. CDR3 DNA: TGTGCCAGCAGCCCCCCCCGCGGGGGTGGACAGCCCCAGCATTTT.

This clone was counted only a few times. The genes are TRBV6-1 and TRBJ2-3; possibly TRBD1 for D (5 bases). Germline V lookup: CDR1 MNHNS, CDR2 SASEGT. The CDR3 spans 13 residues. Trimming took 5 bases from V and 6 from J, leaving 12 bases between them. The CDR3 sequence is CASSKGAADTQYF. CDR3 DNA sequence: TGTGCCAGCAGTAAAGGGGCGGCGGATACGCAGTATTTT.

The gene calls are TRBV7-3 and TRBJ2-1; TRBD1 aligns across 12 bases. Germline V lookup: CDR1 SGHTA, CDR2 FQGTGA. V lost 8 bases to trimming and J lost 8 bases; unmatched junction nucleotides: 10. This CDR3 comprises 15 residues. The CDR3 DNA reads TGTGCCAGCTCGCCCCGGGACAGGGGGCACTATGAGCAGTTCTTC. This gives the protein CASSPRDRGHYEQFF.

This chain uses TRBV30 with TRBJ1-6; weak D call: TRBD1 (5 bases). Trimming removed 2 bases from V and 1 base from J, with 12 bases in between. The CDR3 is 16 residues long. Per the germline V gene, CDR1 is GTSNPN and CDR2 is SVGIG (reference sequence). The CDR3 loop reads CAWSYSQGSYNSPLHF. The CDR3 DNA sequence: TGTGCCTGGAGTTACTCCCAGGGTTCCTATAATTCACCCCTCCACTTT.

Comment on this clone: A clone one base away is much larger, so this may be a read error. Other DNA sequences in the same sample also yield this CDR3. The chain has TRBV29-1 and TRBJ2-3; 7 positions agree with TRBD1. There are 14 residues in the CDR3. CDR1 is SQVTM and CDR2 is ANQGSEA in the germline V gene. Germline trimming cut 4 bases from V and 6 bases from J; bases unmatched to any gene: 10. The CDR3 DNA reads TGCAGCGTTGGTCTAGGGACAGACACGGATACGCAGTATTTT. This gives the protein CSVGLGTDTDTQYF.

This clone was picked up one time. The chain couples TRBV5-1 to TRBJ2-2; 7 nucleotides match TRBD1. The CDR3 contains 14 residues. Germline V gene sequence: CDR1 SGHRS, CDR2 YFSETQ. Losses at the gene ends were 2 bases for V and 6 bases for J; bases not matched to a gene: 4. For the CDR3, the DNA is TGCGCCAGCAGCTTAGGACAGGTCGCCGGGGAGCTGTTTTTT. It is translated as CASSLGQVAGELFF.

J is TRBJ1-2 and V is TRBV28; maybe TRBD1 (6 bases). Trimming took 7 bases from V and 4 from J, leaving 13 bases between them. The CDR3 consists of 13 residues. Germline CDR1 reads MDHEN; CDR2 reads SYDVKM. The CDR3 loop is CASTPTGTYGYTF. In DNA form, the CDR3 reads TGTGCCAGCACACCTACAGGGACCTATGGCTACACCTTC.

Concerning this clone: An end of the junction does not agree with germline; a read error may underlie this. V is TRBV6-1 and J is TRBJ1-1, with D unresolved. Germline CDR1 and CDR2: MNHNS and SASEGT. The CDR3 consists of 11 residues. CDR3 amino acids: CASSVTREAFF. The DNA of the CDR3 is TGTGCTAGCAGTGTGACGCGGGAAGCTTTCTTT.

This clone appeared a few times. J is TRBJ1-5 and V is TRBV19; D is uncertain. Trimming removed 3 bases from V and 2 bases from J, with 2 bases in between. The CDR3 extends over 12 amino acids. Germline V CDR1 and CDR2: LNHDA, SQIVND (reference sequence). Here the CDR3 DNA reads TGTGCCAGTAGTATGGGCAATCAGCCCCAGCATTTT. Protein: CASSMGNQPQHF.

The chain has TRBV11-1 and TRBJ2-7; D may be TRBD2 (5 bases). The CDR3 consists of 13 residues. V was cut by 0 bases and J by 7 bases, with 10 bases left in between. Germline V gene data show CDR1 as SGHAT and CDR2 as FQDESV (reference sequence). The CDR3 region has the DNA TGTGCCAGCAGCTTAGCGCGAGGGTGGGAGCAGTACTTC. Its protein product is CASSLARGWEQYF.

This clone showed up many times. Different DNA sequences within this sample yield the same CDR3. V gene TRBV7-8 combines with J gene TRBJ2-6, with unresolved D. V lost 0 bases and J lost 0, with 3 bases in between. The CDR3 sequence is 15 residues long. Germline V lookup: CDR1 SGHVS, CDR2 FQNEAQ. In nucleotides, the CDR3 is TGTGCCAGCAGCTTAGCGGCCTCTGGGGCCAACGTCCTGACTTTC. It codes for CASSLAASGANVLTF.

By its share, this clone is medium-sized. The chain uses TRBV6-1 and TRBJ1-1; D perhaps matches TRBD1 (6 bases). Trimming left V 6 bases short and J 1 base short, with 6 bases between. Germline lookup yields CDR1 MNHNS and CDR2 SASEGT. The CDR3 covers 12 residues. CDR3 bases: TGTGCCAGCAGGACAGGGAACACTGAAGCTTTCTTT. This encodes CASRTGNTEAFF.

The CDR3 here is CASSLALRGGRHQPQHF. The CDR3 region has the DNA TGTGCCAGCAGCTTAGCCCTTCGGGGGGGCAGGCATCAGCCCCAGCATTTT. The chain carries TRBV7-8 and TRBJ1-5; D is perhaps TRBD1 (6 bases). V was clipped by 0 bases and J by 5 bases, with 17 bases between them. This CDR3 comprises 17 residues. CDR1 is SGHVS, CDR2 FQNEAQ, per germline.

The chain combines TRBV19 with TRBJ1-2; no clear D gene. The CDR3 covers 13 residues. Germline CDR1 reads LNHDA; CDR2 reads SQIVND (reference sequence). V lost 5 bases and J lost 8, with 15 bases in between. CDR3 DNA: TGTGCCAGTAGTCCTTCCCGCCTTCGGGGCTACACCTTC. Translating it yields CASSPSRLRGYTF. Looking up the rest from reference TRBV19 and TRBJ1-2 gives the full variable domain: DGGITQSPKYLFRKEGQNVTLSCEQNLNHDAMYWYRQDPGQGLRLIYYSQIVNDFQKGDIAEGYSVSREKKESFPLTVTSAQKNPTAFYLCASSPSRLRGYTFGSGTRLTVV.

This clone was picked up many times. The chain recombines TRBV7-2 with TRBJ2-1; D may be TRBD2 (7 bases). CDR3 length: 14 amino acids. With 4 bases removed from V and 9 bases from J, the gap between germline ends came to 16 bases. Per the germline V gene, CDR1 is SGHTA and CDR2 is FQGNSA. CDR3 amino acids: CASSSRRGAGEQFF. The CDR3 nucleotides are TGTGCCAGCAGCTCCCGACGGGGGGCCGGTGAGCAGTTCTTC. The variable domain in full, completed from reference TRBV7-2 and TRBJ2-1, reads GAGVSQSPSNKVTEKGKDVELRCDPISGHTALYWYRQSLGQGLEFLIYFQGNSAPDKSGLPSDRFSAERTGGSVSTLTIQRTQQEDSAVYLCASSSRRGAGEQFFGPGTRLTVL.

V usage is TRBV4-1 and J usage is TRBJ2-7; D may match TRBD1 or TRBD2 (5 bases each). Germline CDR1 reads MGHRA; CDR2 reads YSYEKL. The CDR3 length is 15 residues. Trimming took off 0 bases at V and 6 bases at J, with 15 bases between the two ends. CDR3 in amino acids: CASSQDGGAKTEQYF. The CDR3, as DNA: TGCGCCAGCAGCCAAGATGGGGGTGCGAAAACCGAGCAGTACTTC.

This chain uses TRBV6-5 with TRBJ2-3; 8 nucleotides match TRBD2. V lost 4 bases to trimming and J lost 0 bases; unmatched junction nucleotides: 6. Germline V lookup: CDR1 MNHEY, CDR2 SVGAGI. CDR3 length: 16 amino acids. The CDR3 DNA sequence: TGTGCCAGCAGTTGGTCTAGCGGGTTAAGCACAGATACGCAGTATTTT. Its protein product is CASSWSSGLSTDTQYF.

Ten or more counts support this clone. The CDR3 DNA is TGCAGCGTTGAAGGAGGATCGGGAGTCGCCTACAATGAGCAGTTCTTC. As protein: CSVEGGSGVAYNEQFF. The chain combines TRBV29-1 with TRBJ2-1; TRBD2 might be the D (6 bases). The CDR3 sequence is 16 residues long. Trimming cost V 1 base and J 2 bases, with 15 bases left between them. From germline, CDR1 is SQVTM and CDR2 ANQGSEA.

This sequence joins TRBV5-5 and TRBJ2-7; 7 bases line up with TRBD1. CDR3 size: 15 residues. V gave up 4 bases and J gave up 6 bases; unmatched junction bases: 13. CDR1 SGHKS and CDR2 YYEKEE come from the germline V gene (reference sequence). The chain's CDR3 is CASSRGHTQVVEQYF. CDR3 coding DNA: TGTGCCAGCAGCAGGGGGCATACCCAGGTGGTCGAGCAGTACTTC.

This clone has just a few counts. The chain is built from TRBV6-2 or TRBV6-3 and TRBJ2-6, with D tentatively TRBD2 (5 bases). Germline CDR1 and CDR2: MNHEY and SVGEGT. V dropped 3 bases and J dropped 4 bases, with 10 bases sitting between them. The CDR3 is 15 residues long. The CDR3 DNA follows: TGTGCCAGCAGTTATGCAGGAGGCGGGGCCAACGTCCTGACTTTC. Translation: CASSYAGGGANVLTF.

The chain couples TRBV7-6 to TRBJ2-1, with 9 bases lining up with TRBD2. The ends lost 8 bases at V and 8 bases at J; junction bases unmatched: 10. This CDR3 contains 14 residues. Per the germline V gene, CDR1 is SGHVS and CDR2 is FNYEAQ. The CDR3 region has the DNA TGTGCCAGCGGATTAGCGGGAGTCCTCGATGAGCAGTTCTTC. This sequence encodes CASGLAGVLDEQFF.